Each of the 10 T cell receptor beta chains below was sequenced from the same sample in a study of PD-L1 blockade in urothelial cancer. Time point denoted: pretreatment peripheral blood. Data came from immunoSEQ multiplex PCR; TCRdb stores just in-frame clones and leaves some out. Here the sample spans about 51,000 clones, just over 85% being singletons. The specimen comprised PBMCs, sampled around atezolizumab (anti-PD-L1) treatment. The receptors shown here come from a man aged 55 to 69 with urothelial cancer.

Only a few counts were recorded for this clone. The chain couples TRBV18 to TRBJ1-2; TRBD1 matches 8 bases. The CDR3 contains 16 residues. Germline CDR1 and CDR2: KGHSH and LQKENI. J gave up 2 bases and V 4 bases, and 9 bases lay outside the gene matches. The CDR3 region is CASSRQGQALNYGYTF. The DNA for the CDR3 is TGTGCCAGCTCACGGCAGGGACAGGCCCTCAACTATGGCTACACCTTC.

The chain recombines TRBV6-5 with TRBJ2-2; D call uncertain. CDR3 length: 13 amino acids. Germline V lookup: CDR1 MNHEY, CDR2 SVGAGI. V was trimmed by 8 bases and J by 0 bases, leaving 7 bases between them. The CDR3 protein is CASGSSNTGELFF. The CDR3 nucleotides read TGTGCCAGCGGCAGTTCGAACACCGGGGAGCTGTTTTTT.

This clone was observed a handful of times. The rearrangement joins TRBV9 to TRBJ1-4; 9 bases agree with TRBD1. In germline, CDR1 is SGDLS, CDR2 YYNGEE. V lost 4 bases and J lost 6; bases outside the gene matches: 4. The CDR3 length is 14 residues. The CDR3 region is CASSLDRGDEKLFF. DNA of the CDR3: TGTGCCAGCAGCCTGGACAGGGGAGATGAAAAACTGTTTTTT.

This rearrangement joins TRBV7-9 to TRBJ2-1; TRBD2 agrees at 7 bases. Unmatched junction bases numbered 4, after V lost 3 bases and J lost 5 bases. Germline CDR1 SEHNR, CDR2 FQNEAQ (reference sequence). CDR3 length: 14 amino acids. CDR3 bases: TGTGCCAGCAGCTTCGGCGGGAGCGACAATGAGCAGTTCTTC. The encoded protein is CASSFGGSDNEQFF.

This chain uses TRBV30 with TRBJ1-2; tentative D call: TRBD1 (6 bases). V lost 5 bases to trimming and J lost 4 bases, with 17 bases between them. Germline V gives CDR1 GTSNPN, CDR2 SVGIG (reference sequence). This CDR3 has 14 residues. The CDR3 protein is CAWARGQKAYGYTF. As DNA, the CDR3 is TGTGCCTGGGCCCGAGGACAGAAGGCCTATGGCTACACCTTC.

This clone occurred a few times. The V call is TRBV5-6, the J call TRBJ1-4; a possible D gene is TRBD1 (5 bases). Germline V gene data show CDR1 as SGHDT and CDR2 as YYEEEE. Trimming took off 2 bases at V and 8 bases at J, with 13 bases between the two ends. The CDR3 contains 14 residues. The CDR3 protein is CASSFAGLGEKLFF. CDR3 in DNA: TGTGCCAGCAGCTTTGCGGGGCTCGGAGAAAAACTGTTTTTT. Based on the CDR3 plus reference TRBV5-6 and TRBJ1-4, the full variable domain is DAGVTQSPTHLIKTRGQQVTLRCSPKSGHDTVSWYQQALGQGPQFIFQYYEEEERQRGNFPDRFSGHQFPNYSSELNVNALLLGDSALYLCASSFAGLGEKLFFGSGTQLSVL.

J is TRBJ2-5 and V is TRBV19, with 10 positions matching TRBD2. Germline lookup yields CDR1 LNHDA and CDR2 SQIVND (reference sequence). J lost 1 base, V lost 6 bases, and 8 bases had no gene match. The CDR3 is 16 amino acids. The CDR3 spells CASSLRTSGSQETQYF. The CDR3 region has the DNA TGTGCCAGTAGCCTTCGGACTAGCGGCTCCCAAGAGACCCAGTACTTC.

The chain carries TRBV6-6 and TRBJ1-1; possibly TRBD1 for D (5 bases). Trimming took off 11 bases at V and 4 bases at J, with 11 bases between the two ends. The CDR3 is made up of 11 amino acids. Germline loops: CDR1 MNHNY, CDR2 SVGAGI (reference sequence). In DNA form, the CDR3 reads TGTGCCTTAGGGGAAGGCACTGAAGCTTTCTTT. Its protein is CALGEGTEAFF.

This clone was picked up one time. The chain recombines TRBV5-8 with TRBJ1-4, with D uncertain. The V end was cut by 1 base, the J end by 8 bases, with 12 bases between. CDR3 length: 14 amino acids. Per germline, CDR1 SGHTS and CDR2 YDEGEE. CDR3 residues: CASSLRTTLEKLFF. As DNA, the CDR3 is TGTGCCAGCAGCTTGCGAACGACACTCGAAAAACTGTTTTTT.

V usage is TRBV5-1 and J usage is TRBJ1-3, with TRBD1 matching 9 bases. The CDR3 length is 15 residues. Germline lookup yields CDR1 SGHRS and CDR2 YFSETQ. V lost 0 bases, J lost 4 bases, and 2 bases stayed unmatched. This CDR3 reads CASSLDRGRGNTIYF. CDR3 sequence (DNA): TGCGCCAGCAGCTTGGACAGGGGGCGAGGAAACACCATATATTTT.